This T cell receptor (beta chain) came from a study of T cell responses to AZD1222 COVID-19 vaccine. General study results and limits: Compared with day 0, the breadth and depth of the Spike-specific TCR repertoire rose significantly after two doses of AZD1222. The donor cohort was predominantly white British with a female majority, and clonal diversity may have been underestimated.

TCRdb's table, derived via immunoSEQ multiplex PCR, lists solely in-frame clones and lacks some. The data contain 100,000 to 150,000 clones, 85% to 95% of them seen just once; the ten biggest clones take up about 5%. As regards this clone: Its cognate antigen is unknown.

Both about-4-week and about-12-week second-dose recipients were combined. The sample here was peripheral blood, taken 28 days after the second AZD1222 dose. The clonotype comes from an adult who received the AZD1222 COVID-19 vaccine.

In nucleotides, the CDR3 is TGCGCCAGCAGCAATGAGGGGTGGGGCTCCTCCTACGAGCAGTACTTC. This gives the protein CASSNEGWGSSYEQYF. The chain couples TRBV5-1 to TRBJ2-7; D may correspond to TRBD1 or TRBD2 (5 bases each). Looked up from germline, CDR1 is SGHRS and CDR2 is YFSETQ. Trimming removed 4 bases from V and 0 bases from J, with 17 bases in between. CDR3 length: 16 residues.